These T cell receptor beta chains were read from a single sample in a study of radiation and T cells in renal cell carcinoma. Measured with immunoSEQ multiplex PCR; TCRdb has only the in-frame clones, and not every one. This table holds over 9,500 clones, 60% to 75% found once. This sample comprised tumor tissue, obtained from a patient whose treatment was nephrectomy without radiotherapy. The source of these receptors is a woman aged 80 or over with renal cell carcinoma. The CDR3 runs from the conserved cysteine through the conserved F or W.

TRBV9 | CASSVAFGQNYGYTF
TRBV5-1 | CASRQGGQGTDTQYF
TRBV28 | CASSPIKDSNARTQHF
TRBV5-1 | CASSLQETQYF
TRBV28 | CASSLPAGAHNEQFF
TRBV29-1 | CSEPEKGKLFF
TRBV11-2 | CASSLVGSPLHF
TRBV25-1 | CASSGQGGNTIYF
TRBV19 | CASWFRATSTGELFF
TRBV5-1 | CASSWSWTGGAINIQYF
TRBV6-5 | CAGREGGLIYEQYF
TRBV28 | CASSLGRFSNQPQHF
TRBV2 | CASSGLAGYTGELFF
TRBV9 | CASSQSVVVGQREAFF
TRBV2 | CASSELGQNNQPQHF
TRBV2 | CASIPYDRVPQETQYF
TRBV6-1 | CASSEGSNYGYTF
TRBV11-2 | CASSLGTGGRVQFF
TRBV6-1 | CASPARANTEAFF
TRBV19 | CASSSPAAGGFKGFF
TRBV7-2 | CASSLVTAYGYTF
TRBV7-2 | CASSLGLAGGPGETQYF
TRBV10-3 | CAIMGGASGERTDTQYF
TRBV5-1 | CASSLDMGRKYGYTF
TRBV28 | CASSFWDTYNSPLHF
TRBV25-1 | CASSGGTDEAFF
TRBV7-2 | CASSLDRVGYTF
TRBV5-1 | CASSSYGQGNYGYTF
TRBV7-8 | CASSFRPPNQPQHF
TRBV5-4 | CASSLWGGNTEAFF
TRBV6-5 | CATRGGDYEQYF
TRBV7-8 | CASSPQYEQFF
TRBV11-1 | CASSSASLNVYEQYF
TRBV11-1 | CASSSRELNSPLHF
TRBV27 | CASSRTSTASYNEQFF
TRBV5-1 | CASSPVISGNSPLHF
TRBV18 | CASSLRQNNEQFF
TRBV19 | CASKKTSGNTIYF
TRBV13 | CASSTGLGETQYF
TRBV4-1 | CASSRERDSIEKLFF
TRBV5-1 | CASSMQGNEQYF
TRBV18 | CASSPVGQGDHTEAFF
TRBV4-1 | CASSGMDRNTEAFF